Listed here is a single TCR beta chain. Its antigen is not identified. The sample belongs to a study of cytomegalovirus exposure and HLA in healthy donors. PCR used 60 Vbeta primers and 13 Jbeta primers. TCRdb keeps only in-frame clones here, not all; method: immunoSEQ multiplex PCR. The sample has 150,000 to 200,000 clones; under 85% are singletons. The donors gave bone marrow, and they were healthy. Study-wide results and limits: Researchers had no immune exposure information except CMV serostatus available. In all likelihood, a cluster of highly shared sequence variants was a sequencing artifact.

Sequenced: PBMCs. The receptor was isolated from a female donor in good health and CMV-seronegative.

CDR3 amino acids: CASSFWDRGAGELFF. The CDR3 nucleotides are TGTGCCAGCAGCTTTTGGGACAGGGGAGCCGGGGAGCTGTTTTTT. The rearrangement uses TRBV5-4 and TRBJ2-2; 10 nucleotides agree with TRBD1. This CDR3 has 15 amino acids. Germline-derived CDR1 and CDR2 are SGHNT and YYREEE (reference sequence). Losses at the gene ends were 2 bases for V and 6 bases for J; bases not matched to a gene: 4.